This T cell receptor (beta chain) was captured in a study of CD8+CD57+ T cells in acquired aplastic anemia. Study information: DNA per sorted CD4+ or CD8+ sample ranged about 0.17 to 30 ug, averaging roughly 3.3 ug.

Genomic DNA provided the template from which TCR beta VDJ and CDR3 profiles were obtained. TCRdb re-called the reads through MiXCR, storing one row per CDR3 protein. The sample consists of 250,000 to 350,000 distinct CDR3 sequences, 45% to 65% of them appearing once. This TCR derives from a human donor with severe aplastic anemia or a healthy control (not recorded which). The sequencing input was sorted CD4+, CD8+, or CD8+CD57+ T cells (not recorded which) from PBMCs.

The CDR3 loop reads CASSLAGGTSGTGETQYF. CDR3 DNA sequence: TGTGCCAGCAGCTTAGCGGGCGGGACTAGCGGGACCGGGGAGACCCAGTACTTC. This chain connects TRBV7-2 to TRBJ2-5; 13 nucleotides align to TRBD2. With V trimmed by 0 bases and J by 5 bases, 9 bases remained unmatched. CDR3 size: 18 residues. The V gene's germline CDR1 is SGHTA and CDR2 FQGNSA.